This record covers a single TCR beta chain. Its antigen is as yet unknown. The sample's time point: baseline, week 1 (first vaccination visit). Treatment: pre-vaccination baseline after standard-of-care therapy. Every donor had a new WHO grade 3 or 4 astrocytoma that was IDH1-mutant, with loss of nuclear ATRX. This entry comes from a study of a mutant IDH1 vaccine in newly diagnosed glioma. Study-wide context: Earlier therapy was either radiotherapy, temozolomide, or both, and most got both. Study-wide results and limits: Vaccine-induced responses were seen in approximately 93% of patients, spanning several MHC alleles. Pseudoprogression seemed unrelated to changes in top peripheral T cell clonotypes.

Libraries were prepared by immunoSEQ multiplex PCR; TCRdb keeps only in-frame clonotypes and omits some of them. This table has 75,000 to 100,000 clones, roughly 82% appearing once. Germline loops: CDR1 MNHEY, CDR2 SVGAGI. V was clipped by 0 bases and J by 2 bases, with 11 bases between them. The CDR3 totals 15 residues. This sequence originates from a man between 40 and 49 years old with glioma. Some clones in this sample may be carry-over from other donors' samples. The sequences come from PBMCs, collected from a glioma patient treated with radiotherapy, temozolomide or both. The V and J genes are TRBV6-5 and TRBJ2-7; D may match TRBD1 or TRBD2 (5 bases each). The CDR3 DNA reads TGTGCCAGCAGTTACTCCCGGGGCAGGGCCTACGAGCAGTACTTC. Translated, it gives CASSYSRGRAYEQYF.